This T cell receptor beta chain is drawn from a study of blood T cell repertoires in COVID-19. Study-wide background: The United States, Italy and Spain supplied acute and convalescent COVID-19 samples. Sample material is recorded as cDNA or gDNA derived from T cells, B-cell-depleted T cells, or PBMCs.

The germline V gene encodes CDR1 SEHNR and CDR2 FQNEAQ (reference sequence). V lost 4 bases and J lost 4, with 23 bases in between. The CDR3 has 17 amino acids. The authors' processing: Amplification from reference gene primers served as the basis for estimated nucleated cell counts. Measured with immunoSEQ multiplex PCR; TCRdb has only the in-frame clones, and not every one. From that table come the V and J calls and clone size; the DNA was used to work out D and trimming. The repertoire holds about 220,000 clones, with over 60% as singletons. Specimen: peripheral blood. The genes are TRBV7-9 and TRBJ2-7; D might be TRBD1 (7 bases). The sequence derives from a woman in her 70s with acute or convalescent COVID-19. CDR3 coding DNA: TGTGCCAGCAGCTCCGAGGCCCAGGGGGGCGGGTCATACGAGCAGTACTTC. This sequence encodes CASSSEAQGGGSYEQYF.